The 29 T cell receptor beta chains reported below all come from one sample, sequenced in a study of blood T cell repertoires in COVID-19. Generated by immunoSEQ multiplex PCR, the TCRdb table keeps only in-frame clones and is missing some. Of about 500,000 clones in the sample, roughly 90% were seen once. The sequenced sample was PBMCs or T cells enriched from blood (not recorded which). Receptors originate from a woman aged 18-29 years who had recovered from COVID-19.

The rearrangement uses TRBV30 and TRBJ1-1, with TRBD1 matching over 8 bases. The ends lost 0 bases at V and 4 bases at J; junction bases unmatched: 4. CDR1 and CDR2 from the germline V gene are GTSNPN and SVGIG (reference sequence). The CDR3 contains 14 residues. The CDR3: CAWSVDRDATEAFF. In DNA, the CDR3 is TGTGCCTGGAGTGTGGACAGGGATGCCACTGAAGCTTTCTTT.

V gene TRBV28 combines with J gene TRBJ1-2; 7 bases match TRBD1. CDR3 length: 13 residues. Germline CDR1 is MDHEN and CDR2 is SYDVKM. The trim removed 8 bases at V and 7 bases at J, leaving 10 bases unmatched. Written as DNA, the CDR3 is TGTGCCAGCGGTGGGTTGACAGGGAGTGGCTACACCTTC. Protein sequence: CASGGLTGSGYTF.

In its sample, this clone was seen a few times. The chain recombines TRBV19 with TRBJ1-2; 8 positions agree with TRBD1. The V gene end was trimmed by 5 bases and the J gene end by 4 bases; junction bases not matched to a gene: 12. The CDR3 has 16 amino acids. Per germline, CDR1 LNHDA and CDR2 SQIVND (reference sequence). CDR3 sequence reads: CASSDGRQGPLYGYTF. DNA of the CDR3: TGTGCCAGTAGTGATGGCCGACAGGGGCCCCTCTATGGCTACACCTTC.

The V and J genes are TRBV5-8 and TRBJ2-1; D unresolved. Germline V gene data show CDR1 as SGHTS and CDR2 as YDEGEE. This CDR3 has 12 residues. V was cut by 3 bases and J by 7 bases, with 8 bases left in between. This chain's CDR3 is CASSWADNEQFF. Written as DNA, the CDR3 is TGTGCCAGCAGCTGGGCCGATAATGAGCAGTTCTTC.

Only a few counts were recorded for this clone. The V gene is TRBV5-1, the J gene TRBJ1-1, with TRBD1 matching over 7 bases. With V trimmed by 2 bases and J by 2 bases, 3 bases remained unmatched. The CDR3 length is 14 residues. Per the germline V gene, CDR1 is SGHRS and CDR2 is YFSETQ. The CDR3 region is CASSLDRVNTEAFF. In DNA form, the CDR3 reads TGCGCCAGCAGCTTAGACAGGGTTAACACTGAAGCTTTCTTT.

This chain uses TRBV19 with TRBJ2-1, with a tentative D call TRBD2 (6 bases). V lost 5 bases to trimming and J lost 10 bases, with 12 bases between them. The CDR3 is 12 amino acids. From germline, CDR1 is LNHDA and CDR2 SQIVND (reference sequence). CDR3 in amino acids: CASSPGGGEQFF. DNA for the CDR3: TGTGCCAGTAGTCCCGGGGGAGGCGAGCAGTTCTTC.

The V gene is TRBV5-6, the J gene TRBJ1-2; perhaps TRBD1 as D (5 bases). The CDR3 is 14 residues long. In germline, CDR1 is SGHDT, CDR2 YYEEEE. The ends were cut back, 0 bases at V and 5 bases at J, with 11 bases in the middle. The CDR3 here is CASSLDRWAYGYTF. The CDR3 nucleotides read TGTGCCAGCAGCTTGGACAGGTGGGCTTATGGCTACACCTTC.

V usage is TRBV10-1 and J usage is TRBJ2-2, with TRBD2 matching over 14 bases. Looked up from germline, CDR1 is WNHNN and CDR2 is SYGVQD (reference sequence). Trimming took 6 bases from V and 1 from J; bases not matched to a gene: 4. This CDR3 comprises 17 residues. The CDR3 DNA reads as TGCGCCAGCAGACGAGGACTAGCGGGGGGGAACACCGGGGAGCTGTTTTTT. It yields the protein CASRRGLAGGNTGELFF.

The CDR3 loop is CASSVGDIGYGYTF. The CDR3 DNA follows: TGTGCCAGCAGCGTAGGGGACATTGGCTATGGCTACACCTTC. This sequence joins TRBV9 and TRBJ1-2; D is perhaps TRBD1 (6 bases). Germline V gene sequence: CDR1 SGDLS, CDR2 YYNGEE. Between the trimmed V and J ends, which lost 0 bases and 4 bases, there was a span of 10 bases. This CDR3 is 14 amino acids long.

V usage is TRBV18 and J usage is TRBJ1-1; TRBD1 aligns across 8 bases. CDR3 length: 14 amino acids. J gave up 5 bases and V 3 bases, and 5 bases lay outside the gene matches. Germline assignment: CDR1 KGHSH and CDR2 LQKENI. In nucleotides, the CDR3 is TGTGCCAGCTCACCTGGGACAGGTCCGACTGAAGCTTTCTTT. The encoded protein is CASSPGTGPTEAFF.

The genes are TRBV9 and TRBJ1-1; D gene unclear. Germline assignment: CDR1 SGDLS and CDR2 YYNGEE. The CDR3 extends over 15 amino acids. The V end was cut by 4 bases, the J end by 0 bases, with 13 bases between. In DNA, the CDR3 is TGTGCCAGCAGCACCTCACAGTTTATGAACACTGAAGCTTTCTTT. Its protein product is CASSTSQFMNTEAFF.

The chain recombines TRBV10-2 with TRBJ2-7; D not resolved. Trimming took 8 bases from V and 7 from J, leaving 15 bases between them. The germline gives CDR1 WSHSY, CDR2 SAAADI. This CDR3 has 12 amino acids. This chain's CDR3 is CASGHLLEEQYF. CDR3 DNA sequence: TGCGCCAGCGGCCACCTCCTGGAGGAGCAGTACTTC.

This clone was counted once. The V and J genes are TRBV7-8 and TRBJ1-1; 11 nucleotides agree with TRBD1. The CDR3 contains 15 residues. The V segment lost 8 bases and the J segment 7 bases; nucleotides outside the gene matches: 12. Germline-derived CDR1 and CDR2 are SGHVS and FQNEAQ. DNA of the CDR3: TGTGCCAGCGTGGGATCTCGGACAGGGGGCGGTGAAGCTTTCTTT. It yields the protein CASVGSRTGGGEAFF.

This CDR3 reads CASSSETPTSGATDTQYF. The CDR3 bases are TGTGCCAGTAGTTCCGAAACCCCGACTAGCGGGGCCACAGATACGCAGTATTTT. This chain connects TRBV19 to TRBJ2-3; 11 bases are a match to TRBD2. Germline V gene data show CDR1 as LNHDA and CDR2 as SQIVND (reference sequence). The CDR3 covers 18 residues. After removal of 5 bases from V and 2 bases from J, the junction contained 12 bases not matched to a gene.

This sequence joins TRBV12-3 or TRBV12-4 and TRBJ1-2; the D is unclear. CDR3 length equals 13 residues. V shed 6 bases and J shed 4 bases, with 12 bases lying between them. The CDR3 sequence is CASSLTGSYGYTF. As DNA, the CDR3 is TGTGCCAGCAGCCTGACGGGTTCCTATGGCTACACCTTC.

The chain combines TRBV2 with TRBJ1-2; D gene unclear. The germline CDR1 and CDR2 sequences are SNHLY and FYNNEI. V lost 7 bases and J 6 bases, leaving 15 bases between the germline ends. This CDR3 has 13 amino acids. As DNA, the CDR3 is TGTGCCAGCACCACCTTGAGGGAGAATGGCTACACCTTC. Its translation is CASTTLRENGYTF.

This rearrangement joins TRBV14 to TRBJ2-7; possible D gene TRBD1, 7 bases. Between the trimmed V and J ends, which lost 4 bases and 2 bases, there was a span of 9 bases. The CDR3 consists of 13 residues. CDR1 is SGHDN and CDR2 is FVKESK in the germline V gene. DNA for the CDR3: TGTGCCAGCAGCCCAGGGGGGCCCTACGAGCAGTACTTC. Protein sequence: CASSPGGPYEQYF.

The V and J genes are TRBV10-2 and TRBJ1-1; D gene ambiguous. The CDR3 length is 16 residues. CDR1 is WSHSY and CDR2 is SAAADI in the germline V gene. V lost 2 bases, J lost 0 bases, and 13 bases lay in between. CDR3 nucleotides: TGCGCCAGCAGTGAGGAGGGATACGGGCTGAACACTGAAGCTTTCTTT. As protein: CASSEEGYGLNTEAFF.

The J gene is TRBJ1-2, the V gene TRBV9; possible D gene TRBD1, 5 bases. Between the trimmed V and J ends, which lost 0 bases and 0 bases, there was a span of 9 bases. Germline V gene data show CDR1 as SGDLS and CDR2 as YYNGEE. This CDR3 contains 15 residues. In DNA form, the CDR3 reads TGTGCCAGCAGCGTAGGTAGGGGAACTAACTATGGCTACACCTTC. This translates into CASSVGRGTNYGYTF.

The chain employs TRBV11-3 and TRBJ1-1; D might be TRBD1 (5 bases). This CDR3 is 14 amino acids long. The V end lost 8 bases, the J end lost 5 bases, and 18 bases lay between the germline ends. CDR1 is SGHNT, CDR2 YENEEA, per germline. The CDR3 here is CASGLNRFKTEAFF. CDR3 DNA sequence: TGTGCCAGCGGCCTTAACAGGTTTAAGACTGAAGCTTTCTTT.

This clone was counted a single time. This chain joins TRBV10-1 and TRBJ1-2; a possible D gene is TRBD1 (6 bases). The CDR3 runs to 13 residues. Germline-derived CDR1 and CDR2 are WNHNN and SYGVQD (reference sequence). The V gene lost 3 bases and the J gene lost 6 bases, with 11 bases spanning the gap. The CDR3 DNA follows: TGCGCCAGCAGTGAAACAGGGAATCATGGCTACACCTTC. Translated: CASSETGNHGYTF.

This clone was detected once. The V call is TRBV6-4, the J call TRBJ1-6; D is unclear. Germline V gene lookup returns CDR1 MRHNA and CDR2 SNTAGT. V gave up 6 bases and J gave up 9 bases, with 18 bases separating them. The CDR3 spans 15 residues. The CDR3 nucleotides read TGTGCCAGCAGCCTTGAGGTGGCGGCTTCTTCACCCCTCCACTTT. This gives the protein CASSLEVAASSPLHF.

V usage is TRBV19 and J usage is TRBJ1-1; D gene unclear. Germline values: CDR1 LNHDA, CDR2 SQIVND (reference sequence). The CDR3 loop spans 10 amino acids. Trimming pared 11 bases from V and 6 bases from J, leaving 10 bases between. The CDR3 region is CAVGRAEAFF. CDR3 DNA: TGTGCCGTTGGGCGGGCTGAAGCTTTCTTT.

J is TRBJ2-7 and V is TRBV19; tentative D call: TRBD2 (7 bases). V shed 3 bases and J shed 3 bases, with 9 bases lying between them. Germline CDR1 LNHDA, CDR2 SQIVND (reference sequence). The CDR3 runs 13 residues. Written as DNA, the CDR3 is TGTGCCAGTAGTATGAGGGGGGGCTACGAGCAGTACTTC. Its translation: CASSMRGGYEQYF.

The chain recombines TRBV2 with TRBJ1-2; D gene uncertain. CDR3 length: 14 amino acids. Germline values: CDR1 SNHLY, CDR2 FYNNEI. V lost 4 bases to trimming and J lost 4 bases, with 13 bases between them. DNA of the CDR3: TGTGCCAGCAGTGTTAGGGAGGGAAGCTATGGCTACACCTTC. Residues: CASSVREGSYGYTF.

The genes are TRBV27 and TRBJ1-2, with a possible D match to TRBD1 (5 bases). The germline V gene has CDR1 MNHEY and CDR2 SMNVEV (reference sequence). This CDR3 is built from 13 residues. V shed 6 bases and J shed 6 bases, with 14 bases lying between them. The CDR3 region has the DNA TGTGCCAGCAGCCCTTACCCCAGGGATGGCTACACCTTC. The encoded protein is CASSPYPRDGYTF.

V gene TRBV6-5 combines with J gene TRBJ1-4, with 7 bases fitting TRBD1. Germline loops: CDR1 MNHEY, CDR2 SVGAGI. The CDR3 runs to 15 residues. The V and J ends lost 6 bases and 8 bases, in that order; junction bases with no gene match: 12. The CDR3 sequence is CASRPTQGDREKLFF. CDR3 bases: TGTGCCAGCAGACCAACCCAGGGGGATCGCGAAAAACTGTTTTTT.

The rearrangement uses TRBV19 and TRBJ1-1; D possibly corresponds to TRBD1 (5 bases). Germline V gene lookup returns CDR1 LNHDA and CDR2 SQIVND (reference sequence). The V end was cut by 6 bases, the J end by 4 bases, with 21 bases between. This CDR3 is built from 16 residues. The CDR3 DNA reads TGTGCCAGTAGGGCCACACAGCCTGCAGGGCCCACTGAAGCTTTCTTT. Protein: CASRATQPAGPTEAFF.

In this sample, this clone turned up a few times. This rearrangement joins TRBV6-5 to TRBJ1-1; possible D gene TRBD1, 5 bases. V shed 6 bases and J shed 7 bases, with 15 bases lying between them. The CDR3 loop spans 13 amino acids. Germline V lookup: CDR1 MNHEY, CDR2 SVGAGI. The CDR3 sequence: CASRGPGFSEAFF. DNA of the CDR3: TGTGCCAGCAGGGGCCCAGGGTTTAGTGAAGCTTTCTTT.